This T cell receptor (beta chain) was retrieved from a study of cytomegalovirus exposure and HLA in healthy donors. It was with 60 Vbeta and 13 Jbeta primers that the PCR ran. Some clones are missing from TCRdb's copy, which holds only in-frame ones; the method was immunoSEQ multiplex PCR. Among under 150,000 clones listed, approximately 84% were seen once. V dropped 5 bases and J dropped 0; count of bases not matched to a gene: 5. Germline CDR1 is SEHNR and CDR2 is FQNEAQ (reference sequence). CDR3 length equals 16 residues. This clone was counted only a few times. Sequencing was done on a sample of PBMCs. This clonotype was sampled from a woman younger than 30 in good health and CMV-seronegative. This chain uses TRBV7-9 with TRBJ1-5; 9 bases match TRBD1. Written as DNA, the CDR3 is TGTGCCAGCAGCCGTACAGGGGGCGATAGCAATCAGCCCCAGCATTTT. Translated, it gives CASSRTGGDSNQPQHF.